Listed below are T cell receptor beta chains from one sample, sequenced in a study of identical twins. TCRdb independently ran MiXCR on the 5' RACE reads; one entry per CDR3 protein. The repertoire consists of around 1.7 million distinct CDR3 sequences, with 25% to 35% occurring once and the leading ten covering over 0.25%. The sequencing input was cord blood. Receptor source: a newborn girl in good health. Both conserved end residues are part of each CDR3. The D gene is left open where the match is weak. Clone size appears in some rows only: once, few, many, or a class for an expanded clone.

TRBV4-2	once	TRBJ1-3	NA	CASSQDTGNTIYF	TGTGCCAGCAGCCAAGATACCGGAAACACCATATATTTT
TRBV20-1	NA	TRBJ2-2	NA	CSARAGMAGELFF	TGCAGTGCTAGAGCCGGTATGGCCGGGGAGCTGTTTTTT
TRBV15	NA	TRBJ1-2	NA	CATSGPGHLENYGYTF	TGTGCCACCAGCGGCCCGGGACATCTGGAGAACTATGGCTACACCTTC
TRBV5-1	NA	TRBJ1-1	NA	CASSWQGGTEAFF	TGCGCCAGCAGTTGGCAGGGAGGCACTGAAGCTTTCTTT
TRBV12-1	few	TRBJ2-1	NA	CASSFGLAPSYNEQFF	TGTGCCAGCAGCTTTGGACTAGCACCCTCCTACAATGAGCAGTTCTTC
TRBV29-1	few	TRBJ2-7	NA	CSVEAAQDRTLTYEQYF	TGCAGCGTTGAGGCGGCTCAGGACAGAACCTTAACCTACGAGCAGTACTTC
TRBV27	NA	TRBJ2-5	NA	CASSFAAAAAEETQYF	TGTGCCAGCAGTTTCGCGGCGGCAGCTGCGGAAGAGACCCAGTACTTC
TRBV27	NA	TRBJ1-6	NA	CASSFIGRVSPLHF	TGTGCCAGCAGTTTCATAGGGAGAGTCTCACCCCTCCACTTT
TRBV2	few	TRBJ2-4	NA	CASSEGIRGGDIQYF	TGTGCCAGCAGTGAAGGGATCCGGGGCGGGGACATTCAGTACTTC
TRBV9	NA	TRBJ1-1	NA	CASSVFPGDKNTEAFF	TGTGCCAGCAGCGTATTTCCCGGAGATAAGAACACTGAAGCTTTCTTT
TRBV3-1	NA	TRBJ2-3	TRBD2	CASSQDPTGGPADTQYF	TGTGCCAGCAGCCAAGATCCAACGGGGGGGCCCGCAGATACGCAGTATTTT
TRBV6-5	NA	TRBJ2-1	TRBD1	CASSYDRGPYNEQFF	TGTGCCAGCAGTTACGATAGGGGGCCCTACAATGAGCAGTTCTTC
TRBV13	NA	TRBJ1-1	NA	CASSRTSRPNTEAFF	TGTGCCAGCAGCCGAACTTCTAGACCGAACACTGAAGCTTTCTTT
TRBV29-1	few	TRBJ1-4	NA	CSVGANEKLFF	TGCAGCGTTGGAGCAAATGAAAAACTGTTTTTT
TRBV20-1	NA	TRBJ1-5	NA	CSASPGNQPQHF	TGCAGTGCTAGTCCGGGTAATCAGCCCCAGCATTTT
TRBV12-3/TRBV12-4	many	TRBJ2-7	NA	CASSLRNYEQYF	TGTGCCAGCAGTTTAAGGAACTACGAGCAGTACTTC
TRBV9	NA	TRBJ2-7	TRBD1	CASSVPRQGVKEQYF	TGTGCCAGCAGCGTACCCCGACAGGGGGTTAAAGAGCAGTACTTC
TRBV6-2/TRBV6-3	NA	TRBJ2-3	NA	CASSYPEVQSSTDTQYF	TGTGCCAGCAGTTACCCAGAGGTCCAGTCAAGCACAGATACGCAGTATTTT
TRBV12-3/TRBV12-4	NA	TRBJ1-4	NA	CASSLWIGATNEKLFF	TGTGCCAGCAGTTTATGGATCGGGGCAACTAATGAAAAACTGTTTTTT
TRBV20-1	NA	TRBJ2-7	NA	CSASPPGLYEQYF	TGCAGTGCTAGCCCTCCCGGTCTTTACGAGCAGTACTTC
TRBV28	many	TRBJ2-1	NA	CASSSGGYNEQFF	TGTGCCAGCAGTTCGGGCGGATACAATGAGCAGTTCTTC
TRBV29-1	few	TRBJ1-2	TRBD1	CSVVGQGANYGYTF	TGCAGCGTTGTAGGACAGGGGGCTAACTATGGCTACACCTTC
TRBV15	NA	TRBJ2-3	NA	CATSRVGDTQYF	TGTGCCACCAGCAGAGTTGGAGATACGCAGTATTTT
TRBV28	few	TRBJ2-1	TRBD2	CASSLDSPGLARGMAFNEQFF	TGTGCCAGCAGCCTAGACAGCCCGGGACTAGCCCGAGGAATGGCCTTCAATGAGCAGTTCTTC
TRBV27	NA	TRBJ1-2	TRBD1	CASSPGQRTPYGYTF	TGTGCCAGCAGTCCGGGACAGCGGACGCCATATGGCTACACCTTC
TRBV20-1	NA	TRBJ1-2	NA	CSARGFYGYTF	TGCAGTGCTAGAGGGTTTTATGGCTACACCTTC
TRBV5-5	many	TRBJ2-3	TRBD1	CASSVGVQGVDTQYF	TGTGCCAGCAGCGTAGGGGTACAGGGGGTAGATACGCAGTATTTT
TRBV28	NA	TRBJ1-1	TRBD1	CASRTGESEAFF	TGTGCCAGCAGGACAGGGGAGTCTGAAGCTTTCTTT
TRBV18	few	TRBJ1-2	NA	CASSPPHGGDYGYTF	TGTGCCAGCTCACCACCCCACGGGGGGGACTATGGCTACACCTTC
TRBV20-1	few	TRBJ2-5	NA	CSALALETQYF	TGCAGTGCTCTAGCGTTGGAGACCCAGTACTTC
TRBV10-3	few	TRBJ2-1	TRBD2	CAISLLAGGVPRVLCEQFF	TGTGCCATCAGCCTACTAGCGGGGGGTGTGCCTAGGGTTTTATGTGAGCAGTTCTTC
TRBV11-2	NA	TRBJ1-1	NA	CATEGGGETEAFF	TGTGCCACAGAGGGGGGGGGAGAGACTGAAGCTTTCTTT